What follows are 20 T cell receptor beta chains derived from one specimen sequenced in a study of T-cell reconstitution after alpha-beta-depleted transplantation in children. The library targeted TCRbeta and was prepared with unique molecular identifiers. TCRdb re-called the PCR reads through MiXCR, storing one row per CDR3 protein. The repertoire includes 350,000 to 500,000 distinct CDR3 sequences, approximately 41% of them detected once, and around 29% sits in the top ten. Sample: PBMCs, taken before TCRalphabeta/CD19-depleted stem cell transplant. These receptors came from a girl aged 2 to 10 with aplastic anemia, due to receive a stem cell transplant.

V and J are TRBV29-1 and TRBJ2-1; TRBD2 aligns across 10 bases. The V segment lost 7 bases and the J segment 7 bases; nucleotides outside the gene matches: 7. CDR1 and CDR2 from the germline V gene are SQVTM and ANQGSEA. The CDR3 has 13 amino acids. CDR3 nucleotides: TGCAGCGCCCGGGGACTAGCGCCGAATGAGCAGTTCTTC. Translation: CSARGLAPNEQFF.

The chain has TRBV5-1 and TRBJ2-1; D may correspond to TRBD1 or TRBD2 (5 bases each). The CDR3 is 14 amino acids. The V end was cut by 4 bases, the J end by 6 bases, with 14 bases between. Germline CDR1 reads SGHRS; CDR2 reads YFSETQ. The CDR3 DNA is TGCGCCAGCAGCCCCGGGGTTGGGGCCAATGAGCAGTTCTTC. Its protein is CASSPGVGANEQFF.

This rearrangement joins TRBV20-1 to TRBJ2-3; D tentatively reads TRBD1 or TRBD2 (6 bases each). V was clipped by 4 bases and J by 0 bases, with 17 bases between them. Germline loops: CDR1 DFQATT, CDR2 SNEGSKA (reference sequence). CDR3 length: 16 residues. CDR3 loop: CSATTAWGASTDTQYF. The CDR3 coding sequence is TGCAGTGCTACCACTGCTTGGGGGGCTAGCACAGATACGCAGTATTTT.

The CDR3, as DNA: TGTGCCAGCAGCCGCAACCCTCACAATGAGCAGTTCTTC. Its translation is CASSRNPHNEQFF. V usage is TRBV5-5 and J usage is TRBJ2-1; D remains ambiguous. Per germline, CDR1 SGHKS and CDR2 YYEKEE (reference sequence). Between the trimmed V and J ends, which lost 4 bases and 5 bases, there was a span of 10 bases. This CDR3 comprises 13 residues.

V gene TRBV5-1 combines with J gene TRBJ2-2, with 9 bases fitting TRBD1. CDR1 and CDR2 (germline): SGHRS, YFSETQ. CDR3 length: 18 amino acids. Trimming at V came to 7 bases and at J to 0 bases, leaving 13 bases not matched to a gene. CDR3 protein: CASLPNSGTGSNTGELFF. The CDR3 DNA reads TGCGCCAGCCTACCCAATTCCGGGACAGGGTCGAACACCGGGGAGCTGTTTTTT. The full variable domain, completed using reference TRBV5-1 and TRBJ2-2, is KAGVTQTPRYLIKTRGQQVTLSCSPISGHRSVSWYQQTPGQGLQFLFEYFSETQRNKGNFPGRFSGRQFSNSRSEMNVSTLELGDSALYLCASLPNSGTGSNTGELFFGEGSRLTVL.

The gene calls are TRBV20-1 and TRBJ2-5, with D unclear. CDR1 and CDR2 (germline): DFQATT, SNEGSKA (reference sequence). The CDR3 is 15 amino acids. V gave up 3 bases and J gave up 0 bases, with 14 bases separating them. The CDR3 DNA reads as TGCAGTGCTAGGGGGAACTCGGCGAACCAAGAGACCCAGTACTTC. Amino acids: CSARGNSANQETQYF.

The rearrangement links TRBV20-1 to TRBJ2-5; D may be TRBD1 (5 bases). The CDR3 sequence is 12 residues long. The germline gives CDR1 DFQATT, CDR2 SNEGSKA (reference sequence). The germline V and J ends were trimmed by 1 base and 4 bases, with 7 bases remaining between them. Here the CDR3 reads CSARVGLETQYF. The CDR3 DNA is TGCAGTGCTAGAGTGGGGCTAGAGACCCAGTACTTC.

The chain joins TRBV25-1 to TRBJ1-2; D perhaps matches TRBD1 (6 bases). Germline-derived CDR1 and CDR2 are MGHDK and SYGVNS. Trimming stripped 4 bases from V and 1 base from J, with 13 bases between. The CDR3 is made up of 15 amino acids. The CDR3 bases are TGTGCCAGCAGTGGAGACCGGGACAATAACTATGGCTACACCTTC. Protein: CASSGDRDNNYGYTF.

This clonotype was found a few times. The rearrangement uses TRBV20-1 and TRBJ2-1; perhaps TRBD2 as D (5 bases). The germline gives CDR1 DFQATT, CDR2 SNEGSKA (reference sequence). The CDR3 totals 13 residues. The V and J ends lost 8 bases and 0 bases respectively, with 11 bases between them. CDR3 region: CSQRLFSYNEQFF. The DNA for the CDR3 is TGCAGTCAAAGACTATTCTCCTACAATGAGCAGTTCTTC.

CDR3 in DNA: TGTGCCAGCAGCTATGGAGGGGCAGGGGGCCGTTATAGCAATCAGCCCCAGCATTTT. This sequence encodes CASSYGGAGGRYSNQPQHF. The chain joins TRBV28 to TRBJ1-5; TRBD1 matches 8 bases. CDR3 length: 19 amino acids. Per germline, CDR1 MDHEN and CDR2 SYDVKM. Trimming cost V 6 bases and J 0 bases; bases outside gene matches: 16.

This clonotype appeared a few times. The CDR3 spells CASSFTPAGEQYF. The CDR3 DNA reads TGTGCCAGCAGCTTCACTCCGGCCGGGGAGCAGTACTTC. This chain uses TRBV11-2 with TRBJ2-7; D not certain. In germline, CDR1 is SGHAT, CDR2 FQNNGV. The ends were cut back, 3 bases at V and 7 bases at J, with 13 bases in the middle. This CDR3 contains 13 residues.

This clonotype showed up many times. CDR3 coding DNA: TGTGCCAGTAGCGCTCGAGGACAGAAGTACAATGAGCAGTTCTTC. Amino acid sequence: CASSARGQKYNEQFF. The chain combines TRBV19 with TRBJ2-1; tentatively, D is TRBD1 (6 bases). In germline, CDR1 is LNHDA, CDR2 SQIVND (reference sequence). Trimming removed 6 bases at V and 4 bases at J, with 16 bases between. This CDR3 has 15 amino acids.

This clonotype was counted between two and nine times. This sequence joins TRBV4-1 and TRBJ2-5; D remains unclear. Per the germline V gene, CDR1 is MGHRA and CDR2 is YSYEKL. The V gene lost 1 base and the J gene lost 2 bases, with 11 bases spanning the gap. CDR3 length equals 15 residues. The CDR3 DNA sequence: TGCGCCAGCAGCCAAGTTCCGACCCCACAAGAGACCCAGTACTTC. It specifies CASSQVPTPQETQYF.

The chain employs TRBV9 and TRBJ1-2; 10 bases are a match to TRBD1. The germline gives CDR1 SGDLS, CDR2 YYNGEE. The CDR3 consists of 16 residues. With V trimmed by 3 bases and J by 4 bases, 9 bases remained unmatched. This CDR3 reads CASSAGGTGDFYGYTF. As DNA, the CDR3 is TGTGCCAGCAGCGCTGGGGGGACAGGGGACTTCTATGGCTACACCTTC.

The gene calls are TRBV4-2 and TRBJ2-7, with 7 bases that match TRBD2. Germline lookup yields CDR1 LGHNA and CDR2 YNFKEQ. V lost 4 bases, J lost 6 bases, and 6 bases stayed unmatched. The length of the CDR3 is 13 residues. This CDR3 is CASSPASGSEQYF. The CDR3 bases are TGTGCCAGCAGCCCCGCTAGCGGCTCCGAGCAGTACTTC.

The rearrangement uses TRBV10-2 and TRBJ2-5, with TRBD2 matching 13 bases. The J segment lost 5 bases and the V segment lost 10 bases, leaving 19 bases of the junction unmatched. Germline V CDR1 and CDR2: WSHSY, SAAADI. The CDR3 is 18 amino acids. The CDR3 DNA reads TGCGCCATCTCCGTTGGGACTAGCGGGATTGGATTCCGGGAGACCCAGTACTTC. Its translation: CAISVGTSGIGFRETQYF.

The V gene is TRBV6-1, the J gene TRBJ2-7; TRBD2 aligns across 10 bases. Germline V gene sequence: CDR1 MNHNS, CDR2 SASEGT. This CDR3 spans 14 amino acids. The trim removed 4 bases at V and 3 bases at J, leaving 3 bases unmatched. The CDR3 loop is CASSGLAGGYEQYF. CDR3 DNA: TGTGCCAGCAGTGGACTAGCGGGCGGCTACGAGCAGTACTTC.

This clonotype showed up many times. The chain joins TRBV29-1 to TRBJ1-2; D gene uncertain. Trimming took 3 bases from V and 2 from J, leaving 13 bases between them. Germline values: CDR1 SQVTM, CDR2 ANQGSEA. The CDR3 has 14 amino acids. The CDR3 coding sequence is TGCAGCGTTGATTCGGAGATACCGAACTATGGCTACACCTTC. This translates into CSVDSEIPNYGYTF. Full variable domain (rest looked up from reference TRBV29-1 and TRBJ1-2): SAVISQKPSRDICQRGTSLTIQCQVDSQVTMMFWYRQQPGQSLTLIATANQGSEATYESGFVIDKFPISRPNLTFSTLTVSNMSPEDSSIYLCSVDSEIPNYGYTFGSGTRLTVV.

The CDR3 DNA sequence: TGCGCCAGCAGCTTGCTGTCCGGGACAGAAGCTTTCTTT. It codes for CASSLLSGTEAFF. The V gene is TRBV5-1, the J gene TRBJ1-1, with D maybe TRBD1 (6 bases). Germline CDR1 reads SGHRS; CDR2 reads YFSETQ. This CDR3 contains 13 residues. Trimming took 1 base from V and 8 from J, leaving 12 bases between them.

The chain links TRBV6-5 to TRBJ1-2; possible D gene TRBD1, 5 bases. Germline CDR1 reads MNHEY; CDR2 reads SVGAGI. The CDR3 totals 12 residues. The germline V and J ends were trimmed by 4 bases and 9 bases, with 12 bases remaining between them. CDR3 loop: CASSSGLTCYTF. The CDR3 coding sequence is TGTGCCAGCAGTTCGGGACTCACTTGCTACACCTTC.